This T cell receptor beta chain emerged from a study of CD8+ T cells in alopecia areata. Turning to the study itself: Treatment comprised oral tofacitinib, 5 to 10 mg twice daily, in treated patients.

The table lists this clone with a count of one. The same CDR3 can be traced to other DNA sequences in this sample. Treatment indicated: oral pan-JAK inhibitor, 5-10 mg twice daily. Peripheral blood and lesional scalp punch biopsies came from alopecia areata patients. Per the germline V gene, CDR1 is SGHRS and CDR2 is YFSETQ. After removal of 3 bases from V and 4 bases from J, the junction contained 6 bases not matched to a gene. This CDR3 spans 14 amino acids. Sequencing relied on a cDNA template that was reverse transcribed from extracted RNA. Repertoires were generated with immunoSEQ multiplex PCR, while TCRdb's copy carries only in-frame clones and drops some. This repertoire shows approximately 210,000 clones, approximately 70% found once; its top ten account for 1.2%.

The material sequenced was CD4+ T cells sorted from blood, taken between weeks 43 and 45, from a patient treated with tofacitinib. The rearrangement uses TRBV5-1 and TRBJ1-2; 7 bases are shared with TRBD1. This TCR came from a human donor with alopecia areata. The CDR3 nucleotides read TGCGCCAGCAGCTCCGGACAGGAAGTCTATGGCTACACCTTC. It yields the protein CASSSGQEVYGYTF.